This TCR beta chain was recorded in a study of T cell clonality in common variable immunodeficiency. Study-level points and caveats: Compared with controls, CVID subjects had fewer shared TCRbeta clones.

Patients and controls were mostly of Caucasian heritage. The CDR3 runs 15 residues. Germline V CDR1 and CDR2: SGHTA, FQGTGA. Trimming at V came to 5 bases and at J to 2 bases, leaving 5 bases not matched to a gene. This clone was seen many times. What it recognizes is unknown. The read ends 3 residues shy of where the CDR3 ends; the end is completed using the germline J gene. Some clones are missing from TCRdb's copy, which holds only in-frame ones; the method was immunoSEQ multiplex PCR. The specimen gives tens of thousands of clones without singletons; the ten biggest hold over 0.7%. V is TRBV7-3 and J is TRBJ2-7, with 11 positions matching TRBD1. Sequenced sample: peripheral blood mononuclear cells. The receptor was derived from a person aged 18 to 70 in good health. The CDR3 spells CASSLGGQGAYEQYF. The part of the CDR3 DNA that was read is TGTGCCAGCAGCCTAGGGGGACAGGGGGCCTACGAG.